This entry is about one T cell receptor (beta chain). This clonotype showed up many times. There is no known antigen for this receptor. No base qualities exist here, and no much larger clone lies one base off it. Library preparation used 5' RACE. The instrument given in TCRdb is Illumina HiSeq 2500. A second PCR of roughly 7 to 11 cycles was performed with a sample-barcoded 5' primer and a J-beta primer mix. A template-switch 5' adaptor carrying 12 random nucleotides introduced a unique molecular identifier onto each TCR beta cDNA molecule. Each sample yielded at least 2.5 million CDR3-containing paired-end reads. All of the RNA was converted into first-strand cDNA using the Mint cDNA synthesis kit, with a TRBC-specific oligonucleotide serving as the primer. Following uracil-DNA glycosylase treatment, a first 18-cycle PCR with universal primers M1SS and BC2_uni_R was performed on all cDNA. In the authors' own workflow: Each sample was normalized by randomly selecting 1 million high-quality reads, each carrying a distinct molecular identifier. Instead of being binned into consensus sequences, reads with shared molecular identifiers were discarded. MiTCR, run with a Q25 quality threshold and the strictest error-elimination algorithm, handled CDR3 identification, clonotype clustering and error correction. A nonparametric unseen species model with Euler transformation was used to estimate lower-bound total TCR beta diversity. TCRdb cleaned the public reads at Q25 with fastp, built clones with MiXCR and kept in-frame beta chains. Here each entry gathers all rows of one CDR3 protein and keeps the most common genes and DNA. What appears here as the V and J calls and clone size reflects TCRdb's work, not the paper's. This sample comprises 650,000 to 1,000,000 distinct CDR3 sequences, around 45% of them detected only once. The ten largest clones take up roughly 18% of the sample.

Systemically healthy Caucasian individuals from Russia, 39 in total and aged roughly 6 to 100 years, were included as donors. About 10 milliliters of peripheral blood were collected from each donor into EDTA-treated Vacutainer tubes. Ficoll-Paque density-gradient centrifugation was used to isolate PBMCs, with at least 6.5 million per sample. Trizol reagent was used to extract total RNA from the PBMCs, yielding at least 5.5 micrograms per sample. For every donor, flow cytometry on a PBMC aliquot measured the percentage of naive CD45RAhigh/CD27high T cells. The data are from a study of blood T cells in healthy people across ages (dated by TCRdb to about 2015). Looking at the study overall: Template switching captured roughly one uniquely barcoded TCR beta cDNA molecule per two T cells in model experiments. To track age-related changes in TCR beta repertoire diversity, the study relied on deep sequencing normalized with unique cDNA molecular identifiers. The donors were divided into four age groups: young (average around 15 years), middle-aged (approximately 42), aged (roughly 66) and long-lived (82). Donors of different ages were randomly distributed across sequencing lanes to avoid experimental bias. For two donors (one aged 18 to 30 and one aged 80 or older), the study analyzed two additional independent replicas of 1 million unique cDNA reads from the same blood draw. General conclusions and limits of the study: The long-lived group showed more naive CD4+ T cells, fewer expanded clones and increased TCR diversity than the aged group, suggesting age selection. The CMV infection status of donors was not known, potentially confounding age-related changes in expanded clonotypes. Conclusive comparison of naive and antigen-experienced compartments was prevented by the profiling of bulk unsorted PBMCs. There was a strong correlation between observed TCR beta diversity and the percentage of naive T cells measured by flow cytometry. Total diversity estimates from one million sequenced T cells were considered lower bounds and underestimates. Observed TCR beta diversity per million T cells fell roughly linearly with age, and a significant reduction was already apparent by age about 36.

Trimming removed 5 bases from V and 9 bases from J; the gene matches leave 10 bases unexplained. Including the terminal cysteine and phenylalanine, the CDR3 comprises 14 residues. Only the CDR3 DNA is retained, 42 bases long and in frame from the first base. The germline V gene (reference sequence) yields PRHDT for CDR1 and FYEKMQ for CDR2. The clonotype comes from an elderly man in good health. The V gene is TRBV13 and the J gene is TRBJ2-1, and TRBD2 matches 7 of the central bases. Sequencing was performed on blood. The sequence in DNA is TGTGCCAGCAGCCCCGGGGCGGGGGAGCGTGAGCAGTTCTTC. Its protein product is CASSPGAGEREQFF.